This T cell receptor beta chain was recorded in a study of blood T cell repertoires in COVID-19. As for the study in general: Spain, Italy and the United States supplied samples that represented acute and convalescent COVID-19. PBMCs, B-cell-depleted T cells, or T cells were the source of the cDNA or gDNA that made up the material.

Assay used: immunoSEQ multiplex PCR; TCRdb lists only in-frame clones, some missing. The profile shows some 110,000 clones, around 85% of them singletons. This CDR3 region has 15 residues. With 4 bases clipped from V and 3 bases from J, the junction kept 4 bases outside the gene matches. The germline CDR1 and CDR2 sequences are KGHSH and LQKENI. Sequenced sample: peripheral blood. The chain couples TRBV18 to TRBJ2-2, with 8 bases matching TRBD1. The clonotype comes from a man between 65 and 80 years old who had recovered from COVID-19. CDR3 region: CASSQPGGYTGELFF. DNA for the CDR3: TGTGCCAGCTCACAGCCAGGGGGCTACACCGGGGAGCTGTTTTTT.